These 20 T cell receptor beta chains were sequenced from one sample in a study of blood T cells in healthy people across ages. Through a sample-barcoded 5' primer and a J-beta primer mix, a second PCR was run for about 7 to 12 cycles. TCRdb used MiXCR to reprocess the 5' RACE reads, holding one entry per CDR3 protein. The table records some 900,000 distinct CDR3 sequences, less than 35% of them present only once. Sequencing used blood. The source is a woman over 75 in good health.

Comments on this clonotype: A read error may be the cause here, since a much bigger clone is one base away. The chain recombines TRBV12-3 or TRBV12-4 with TRBJ1-4; D ambiguous. This CDR3 has 13 amino acids. The CDR3 is CASSFKGNEKRFF. The CDR3 DNA follows: TGTGCCAGCAGTTTCAAAGGGAACGAAAAACGGTTTTTT.

This clonotype occurred a few times. The chain's CDR3 is CASSFTSGGLGETQYF. The CDR3 nucleotides are TGCGCCAGCAGCTTTACTAGCGGGGGGTTGGGAGAGACCCAGTACTTC. The V call is TRBV5-1, the J call TRBJ2-5, with 12 positions matching TRBD2. Germline values: CDR1 SGHRS, CDR2 YFSETQ. CDR3 length: 16 residues. Germline trimming cut 2 bases from V and 4 bases from J; bases unmatched to any gene: 6.

The genes are TRBV18 and TRBJ1-1; TRBD1 agrees at 9 bases. This CDR3 has 13 residues. CDR1 and CDR2 from the germline V gene are KGHSH and LQKENI. V lost 8 bases and J lost 4; bases outside the gene matches: 5. The CDR3 region has the DNA TGTGCCAGCCACAGGGGGCTGGCCACTGAAGCTTTCTTT. Amino acid sequence: CASHRGLATEAFF.

The chain has TRBV20-1 and TRBJ2-5; the D gene could be TRBD1 or TRBD2 (5 bases each). The J call could be wrong; TRBJ2-7 is a better fit for the DNA end. Germline-derived CDR1 and CDR2 are DFQATT and SNEGSKA (reference sequence). The CDR3 spans 15 residues. CDR3 sequence (DNA): TGCAGTGCTAGAGATTTCGCAGGGAGTTGGGGCGAGCAGTACTTC. This codes for CSARDFAGSWGEQYF.

This clonotype was picked up many times. This chain connects TRBV5-1 to TRBJ2-5; D possibly uses TRBD1 or TRBD2 (5 bases each). The CDR3 contains 14 residues. V lost 6 bases to trimming and J lost 3 bases, with 15 bases between them. Germline CDR1 is SGHRS and CDR2 is YFSETQ. The CDR3 region is CASTRPGPEETQYF. The DNA of the CDR3 is TGCGCCAGCACGCGACCGGGGCCAGAAGAGACCCAGTACTTC.

There are many counts of this clonotype. The V and J genes are TRBV6-2 or TRBV6-3 and TRBJ2-7, with 9 bases matching TRBD2. In germline, CDR1 is MNHEY, CDR2 SVGEGT. J lost 2 bases, V lost 2 bases, and 1 base had no gene match. This CDR3 is built from 14 residues. The CDR3 DNA sequence: TGTGCCAGCAGTTACGCGGGGGGGCCCTACGAGCAGTACTTC. Translating gives CASSYAGGPYEQYF.

This clonotype showed up many times. J is TRBJ1-2 and V is TRBV7-2; D is perhaps TRBD1 (5 bases). The V end lost 6 bases, the J end lost 8 bases, and 16 bases lay between the germline ends. The CDR3 totals 13 residues. Germline loops: CDR1 SGHTA, CDR2 FQGNSA. The CDR3, as DNA: TGTGCCAGCAGTTCCGGTGCGCGGGGGGGCTACACCTTC. It specifies CASSSGARGGYTF.

This clonotype was counted a few times. The CDR3 loop reads CASSQDAGGNSPLHF. Written as DNA, the CDR3 is TGCGCCAGCAGCCAAGACGCGGGAGGGAATTCACCCCTCCACTTT. The gene calls are TRBV4-3 and TRBJ1-6; no clear D. Germline assignment: CDR1 LGHNA and CDR2 YSLEER. The CDR3 length is 15 residues. V was pared by 0 bases and J by 7 bases, with 10 bases between.

This chain joins TRBV5-5 and TRBJ2-7; D not resolved. There are 13 residues in the CDR3. Germline CDR1 is SGHKS and CDR2 is YYEKEE (reference sequence). V lost 1 base and J 9 bases, leaving 14 bases between the germline ends. The CDR3 bases are TGTGCCAGCAGCTTGTCCCGGTTGGGCGGGCAGTACTTC. This sequence encodes CASSLSRLGGQYF.

This clonotype was found many times. V gene TRBV20-1 combines with J gene TRBJ1-1, with 7 nucleotides matching TRBD1. CDR3 length: 15 residues. Germline loops: CDR1 DFQATT, CDR2 SNEGSKA (reference sequence). Trimming at V came to 2 bases and at J to 0 bases, leaving 6 bases not matched to a gene. DNA for the CDR3: TGCAGTGCTAGAAACCACAGGGGCGTGAACACTGAAGCTTTCTTT. This sequence encodes CSARNHRGVNTEAFF.

This clonotype has at least ten counts. The chain recombines TRBV20-1 with TRBJ2-7, with 7 bases aligning to TRBD2. The germline V gene encodes CDR1 DFQATT and CDR2 SNEGSKA (reference sequence). The CDR3 loop spans 10 amino acids. Trimming removed 3 bases from V and 9 bases from J; junction bases left unmatched: 2. CDR3 DNA sequence: TGCAGTGCTAGTGGGGGGGTGCAGTACTTC. Translated: CSASGGVQYF.

V gene TRBV18 combines with J gene TRBJ2-3; no firm D call. CDR1 is KGHSH and CDR2 is LQKENI in the germline V gene. This CDR3 spans 17 amino acids. Trimming stripped 3 bases from V and 2 bases from J, with 18 bases between. CDR3 region: CASSPLPRTTNTDTQYF. CDR3 bases: TGTGCCAGCTCACCCCTACCACGGACGACCAACACAGATACGCAGTATTTT.

This clonotype showed up many times. The gene calls are TRBV7-2 and TRBJ2-3, with 10 bases identical to TRBD2. Germline CDR1 SGHTA, CDR2 FQGNSA. V dropped 1 base and J dropped 3; count of bases not matched to a gene: 10. The CDR3 length is 18 residues. The CDR3 DNA is TGTGCCAGCAGCTTAGTCACCCTCAGCGGGGGGGCGACAGATACGCAGTATTTT. It is translated as CASSLVTLSGGATDTQYF. Full variable domain (missing parts from reference TRBV7-2 and TRBJ2-3): GAGVSQSPSNKVTEKGKDVELRCDPISGHTALYWYRQSLGQGLEFLIYFQGNSAPDKSGLPSDRFSAERTGGSVSTLTIQRTQQEDSAVYLCASSLVTLSGGATDTQYFGPGTRLTVL.

As for this clonotype: Being one base from a much bigger clone, this may be a read error. The chain has TRBV11-2 and TRBJ2-5; D is ambiguous. Looked up from germline, CDR1 is SGHAT and CDR2 is FQNNGV. V gave up 0 bases and J gave up 11 bases, with 22 bases separating them. The CDR3 extends over 16 amino acids. CDR3 DNA sequence: TGTGCCAGCAGCTTAGAGGCTTTGGTCCAGGCTGGTGAGCAGTACTTC. This sequence encodes CASSLEALVQAGEQYF. The whole variable domain, remainder taken from reference TRBV11-2 and TRBJ2-5, is EAGVAQSPRYKIIEKRQSVAFWCNPISGHATLYWYQQILGQGPKLLIQFQNNGVVDDSQLPKDRFSAERLKGVDSTLKIQPAKLEDSAVYLCASSLEALVQAGEQYFGPGTRLLVL.

This clonotype was observed once. The chain combines TRBV19 with TRBJ1-2; D possibly corresponds to TRBD1 (5 bases). With 3 bases removed from V and 8 bases from J, the gap between germline ends came to 13 bases. The length of the CDR3 is 13 residues. From germline, CDR1 is LNHDA and CDR2 SQIVND (reference sequence). CDR3 loop: CASSIRGLWGYTF. CDR3 nucleotides: TGTGCCAGTAGTATTAGGGGACTATGGGGCTACACCTTC.

This clonotype was counted between two and nine times. V and J are TRBV4-3 and TRBJ1-6, with TRBD1 identical over 8 bases. This CDR3 is 17 amino acids long. The germline CDR1 and CDR2 sequences are LGHNA and YSLEER. Trimming removed 1 base from V and 7 bases from J; junction bases left unmatched: 9. The CDR3 is CASSQAAGGLLNSPLHF. CDR3 nucleotide sequence: TGCGCCAGCAGCCAAGCGGCAGGGGGCCTATTGAATTCACCCCTCCACTTT.

This chain connects TRBV7-9 to TRBJ2-1; weak D call: TRBD1 (5 bases). The V end lost 1 base, the J end lost 8 bases, and 9 bases lay between the germline ends. Germline V gene sequence: CDR1 SEHNR, CDR2 FQNEAQ (reference sequence). This CDR3 comprises 13 residues. In nucleotides, the CDR3 is TGTGCCAGCAGCTTAGAAGGGGCCTATGAGCAGTTCTTC. Translated, it gives CASSLEGAYEQFF.

The chain links TRBV5-5 to TRBJ2-7; D is ambiguous. V lost 0 bases and J lost 4, with 11 bases in between. Looked up from germline, CDR1 is SGHKS and CDR2 is YYEKEE (reference sequence). The CDR3 totals 14 residues. CDR3 sequence reads: CASSLAQLAYEQYF. The DNA of the CDR3 is TGTGCCAGCAGCTTGGCCCAGCTGGCGTACGAGCAGTACTTC.

This clonotype was seen more than once but under ten times. The V and J genes are TRBV24-1 and TRBJ2-1, with TRBD1 matching 8 bases. V shed 4 bases, J shed 4 bases, and the junction held 8 bases outside the gene matches. There are 16 residues in the CDR3. Germline values: CDR1 KGHDR, CDR2 SFDVKD. The CDR3 sequence: CATSELGQGNYNEQFF. The CDR3 coding sequence is TGTGCCACCAGTGAACTAGGACAGGGTAATTACAATGAGCAGTTCTTC.

About this clonotype: This may be a read error, as it is one base from a much larger clone. This chain connects TRBV7-9 to TRBJ2-7; 7 bases fit TRBD2. The CDR3 runs to 15 residues. With 5 bases clipped from V and 2 bases from J, the junction kept 9 bases outside the gene matches. CDR1 is SEHNR and CDR2 is FQNEAQ in the germline V gene (reference sequence). The CDR3 region has the DNA TGTGCCAGCAGCATCACTAGCGCATTCACCTACGAGCAGTACTTC. It yields the protein CASSITSAFTYEQYF.